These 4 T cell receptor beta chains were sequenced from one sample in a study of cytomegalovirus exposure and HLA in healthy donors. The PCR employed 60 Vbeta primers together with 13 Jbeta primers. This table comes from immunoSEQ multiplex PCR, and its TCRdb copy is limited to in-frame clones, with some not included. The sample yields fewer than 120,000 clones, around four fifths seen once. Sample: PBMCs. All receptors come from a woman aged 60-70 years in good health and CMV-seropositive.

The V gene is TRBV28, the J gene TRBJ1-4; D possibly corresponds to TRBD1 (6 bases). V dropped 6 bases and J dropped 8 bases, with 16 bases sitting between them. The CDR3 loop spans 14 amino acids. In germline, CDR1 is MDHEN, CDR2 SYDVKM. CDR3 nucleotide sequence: TGTGCCAGCAGGGGAGGGGCAGGACAGGAAAAACTGTTTTTT. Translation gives CASRGGAGQEKLFF.

CDR3 DNA sequence: TGTGCCAGCAGCCTCGACTCGGGGTCCTACAATGAGCAGTTCTTC. Its protein product is CASSLDSGSYNEQFF. The rearrangement joins TRBV9 to TRBJ2-1; perhaps TRBD2 as D (5 bases). Trimming stripped 4 bases from V and 1 base from J, with 12 bases between. From germline, CDR1 is SGDLS and CDR2 YYNGEE. This CDR3 region has 15 residues.

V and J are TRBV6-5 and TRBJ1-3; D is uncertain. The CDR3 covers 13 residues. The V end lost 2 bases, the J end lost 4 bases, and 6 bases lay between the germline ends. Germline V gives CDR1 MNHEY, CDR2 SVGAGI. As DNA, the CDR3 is TGTGCCAGCAGTTACCGGAGAGGAAACACCATATATTTT. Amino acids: CASSYRRGNTIYF.

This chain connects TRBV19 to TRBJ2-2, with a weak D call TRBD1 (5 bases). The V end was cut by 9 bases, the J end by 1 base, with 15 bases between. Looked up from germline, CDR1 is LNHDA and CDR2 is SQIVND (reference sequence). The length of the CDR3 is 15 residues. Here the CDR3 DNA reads TGTGCCAGCCGCAGGGTGAGTCGGAACACCGGGGAGCTGTTTTTT. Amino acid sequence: CASRRVSRNTGELFF. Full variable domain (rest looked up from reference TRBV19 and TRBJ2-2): DGGITQSPKYLFRKEGQNVTLSCEQNLNHDAMYWYRQDPGQGLRLIYYSQIVNDFQKGDIAEGYSVSREKKESFPLTVTSAQKNPTAFYLCASRRVSRNTGELFFGEGSRLTVL.